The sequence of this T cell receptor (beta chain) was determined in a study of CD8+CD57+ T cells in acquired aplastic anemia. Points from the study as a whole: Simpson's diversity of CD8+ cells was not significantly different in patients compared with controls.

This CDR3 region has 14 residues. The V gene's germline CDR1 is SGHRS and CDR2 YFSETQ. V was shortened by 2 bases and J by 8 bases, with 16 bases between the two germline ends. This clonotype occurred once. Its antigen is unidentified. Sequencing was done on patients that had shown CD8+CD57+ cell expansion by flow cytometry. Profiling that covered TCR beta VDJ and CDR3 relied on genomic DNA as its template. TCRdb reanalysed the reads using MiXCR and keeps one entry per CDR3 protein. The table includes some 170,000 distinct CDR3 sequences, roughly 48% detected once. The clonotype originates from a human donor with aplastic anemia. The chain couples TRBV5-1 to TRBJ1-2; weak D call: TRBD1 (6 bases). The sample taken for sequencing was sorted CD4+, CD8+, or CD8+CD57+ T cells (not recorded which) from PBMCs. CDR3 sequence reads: CASSLETGNQGYTF. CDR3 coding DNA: TGCGCCAGCAGCTTAGAGACAGGCAACCAAGGCTACACCTTC.